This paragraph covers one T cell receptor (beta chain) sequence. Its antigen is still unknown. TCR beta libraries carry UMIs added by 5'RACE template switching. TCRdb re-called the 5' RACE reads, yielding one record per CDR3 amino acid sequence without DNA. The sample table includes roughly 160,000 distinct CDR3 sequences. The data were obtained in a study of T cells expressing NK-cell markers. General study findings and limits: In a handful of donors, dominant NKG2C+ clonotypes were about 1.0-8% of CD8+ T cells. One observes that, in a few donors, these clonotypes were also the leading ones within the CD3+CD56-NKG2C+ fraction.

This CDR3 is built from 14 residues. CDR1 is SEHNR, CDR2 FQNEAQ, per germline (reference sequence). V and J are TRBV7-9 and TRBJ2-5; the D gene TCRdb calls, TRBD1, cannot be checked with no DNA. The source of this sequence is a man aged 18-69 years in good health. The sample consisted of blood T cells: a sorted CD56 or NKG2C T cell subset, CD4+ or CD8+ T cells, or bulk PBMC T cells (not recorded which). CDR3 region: CASSTQGAAETQYF.